This T cell receptor beta chain was retrieved from a study of blood T cells in healthy people across ages. Isolation recovered at least 6 million PBMCs from every sample. For the second PCR, which ran for about 6 to 11 cycles, a sample-barcoded 5' primer and a J-beta primer mix were used. TCRdb redid the calling of the 5' RACE reads with MiXCR, one entry per CDR3 protein. The sample contains around 1,800,000 distinct CDR3 sequences, about two fifths of which appear only once. This CDR3 region has 15 residues. V dropped 2 bases and J dropped 6 bases, with 17 bases sitting between them. The clonotype was recovered from a human donor in good health. The rearrangement uses TRBV12-3 or TRBV12-4 and TRBJ2-7; D not certain. Sequences were obtained from blood. CDR3 bases: TGTGCCAGCAGTTTATATCTGGGGTCCCCCGGCGAGCAGTACTTC. Translating it yields CASSLYLGSPGEQYF.